Listed below are T cell receptor beta chains from one sample, sequenced in a study of blood T cell repertoires in COVID-19. This table comes from immunoSEQ multiplex PCR, and its TCRdb copy is limited to in-frame clones, with some not included. The table shows 300,000 to 450,000 clones, with 85% occurring only once. Input material: peripheral blood. These receptors were obtained from a young woman with acute or convalescent COVID-19. Each CDR3 is given with its conserved first and last residue. D genes are given only for firm matches. Some rows mark clone size as missing; the rest say once, few, many or name a class of expanded clone.

J: TRBJ1-6; D: -; V: TRBV28; size: -; CDR3: CASSLSMAGRYNSPLHF; DNA: TGTGCCAGCAGTTTATCTATGGCAGGTCGCTATAATTCACCCCTCCACTTT
J: TRBJ2-3; D: TRBD1; V: TRBV6-5; size: -; CDR3: CASSGQGADTQYF; DNA: TGTGCCAGCAGCGGACAGGGCGCAGATACGCAGTATTTT
J: TRBJ2-7; D: -; V: TRBV6-5; size: -; CDR3: CASTRQLVPHEQYF; DNA: TGTGCCAGCACGCGCCAGCTAGTCCCCCACGAGCAGTACTTC
J: TRBJ1-6; D: -; V: TRBV2; size: -; CDR3: CASSEWAAGKSRDSPLHF; DNA: TGTGCCAGCAGTGAATGGGCGGCAGGGAAGTCTCGGGATTCACCCCTCCACTTT
J: TRBJ1-1; D: TRBD1; V: TRBV24-1; size: -; CDR3: CATKGQGAGAEAFF; DNA: TGTGCCACCAAAGGGCAGGGGGCCGGAGCTGAAGCTTTCTTT
J: TRBJ1-1; D: TRBD1; V: TRBV27; size: -; CDR3: CASSTRQGVNTEAFF; DNA: TGTGCCAGCAGTACCCGACAGGGGGTGAACACTGAAGCTTTCTTT
J: TRBJ2-2; D: -; V: TRBV7-9; size: few; CDR3: CASKPELFF; DNA: TGTGCCAGCAAGCCAGAGCTGTTTTTT
J: TRBJ1-4; D: -; V: TRBV6-5; size: -; CDR3: CASSYGQGYEKLFF; DNA: TGTGCCAGCAGTTACGGCCAGGGTTATGAAAAACTGTTTTTT
J: TRBJ2-3; D: -; V: TRBV7-9; size: -; CDR3: CASSLDPKVRGQYF; DNA: TGTGCCAGCAGCTTAGATCCTAAGGTGCGGGGACAGTATTTT
J: TRBJ2-1; D: TRBD1; V: TRBV3-1/TRBV3-2; size: -; CDR3: CASSQYGQGVYEQFF; DNA: TGTGCCAGCAGCCAATACGGACAGGGTGTTTATGAGCAGTTCTTC
J: TRBJ1-4; D: TRBD1; V: TRBV7-9; size: -; CDR3: CASGTGQGANEKLFF; DNA: TGTGCCAGCGGGACGGGACAGGGAGCTAATGAAAAACTGTTTTTT
J: TRBJ1-4; D: TRBD1; V: TRBV19; size: -; CDR3: CASSKDRGRENEKLFF; DNA: TGTGCCAGTAGTAAAGACAGGGGCCGCGAAAATGAAAAACTGTTTTTT
J: TRBJ1-3; D: -; V: TRBV5-4; size: few; CDR3: CASSLAPGAGNTIYF; DNA: TGTGCCAGCAGCTTAGCCCCGGGAGCTGGAAACACCATATATTTT
J: TRBJ1-2; D: -; V: TRBV2; size: few; CDR3: CASSEAPKPDSQPYGYTF; DNA: TGTGCCAGCAGTGAAGCCCCCAAACCCGACAGTCAACCATATGGCTACACCTTC
J: TRBJ1-2; D: TRBD1; V: TRBV7-3; size: -; CDR3: CASSLGQGTGYTF; DNA: TGTGCCAGCAGCTTGGGACAGGGGACTGGCTACACCTTC